The rows below give T cell receptor beta chains drawn from one sample of a study of blood T cell repertoires in COVID-19. Repertoires were generated with immunoSEQ multiplex PCR, while TCRdb's copy carries only in-frame clones and drops some. The table shows roughly 73,000 clones, with 70% to 90% occurring only once. What was sequenced was peripheral blood. These receptors all stem from a human donor in a cohort sampled during active COVID-19. Each CDR3 is given with its conserved first and last residue. A D gene is named only where the DNA matches it firmly. The size of a clone is reported for some rows only, either as once, few or many, or as a class for expanded clones.

abundance: NA
j_gene: TRBJ2-2
v_gene: TRBV7-8
d_gene: TRBD2
CDR3nt: TGTGCCAGCAGCTTACAAACTAGCGGGAACACCGGGGAGCTGTTTTTT
CDR3aa: CASSLQTSGNTGELFF

abundance: few
j_gene: TRBJ1-3
v_gene: TRBV5-6
d_gene: NA
CDR3nt: TGTGCCAGCAGCTTGGGAGGGTCTGGAAACACCATATATTTT
CDR3aa: CASSLGGSGNTIYF

abundance: NA
j_gene: TRBJ2-1
v_gene: TRBV3-1/TRBV3-2
d_gene: NA
CDR3nt: TGTGCCAGCAGCGGGCGGGACAGAATTGTTCGAGCCTACAATGAGCAGTTCTTC
CDR3aa: CASSGRDRIVRAYNEQFF

abundance: NA
j_gene: TRBJ2-3
v_gene: TRBV11-2
d_gene: NA
CDR3nt: TGTGCCAGCAAATGGGCTGGCACAGATACGCAGTATTTT
CDR3aa: CASKWAGTDTQYF

abundance: NA
j_gene: TRBJ1-1
v_gene: TRBV4-2
d_gene: TRBD1
CDR3nt: TGTGCCAGCAGCCAGCGTTACGGGACAGGGAGTGCTGAAGCTTTCTTT
CDR3aa: CASSQRYGTGSAEAFF

abundance: NA
j_gene: TRBJ1-4
v_gene: TRBV5-8
d_gene: TRBD1
CDR3nt: TGTGCCAGCAGCTGGGGGGACAGCCCAACTAATGAAAAACTGTTTTTT
CDR3aa: CASSWGDSPTNEKLFF

abundance: NA
j_gene: TRBJ2-1
v_gene: TRBV5-1
d_gene: TRBD2
CDR3nt: TGCGCCAGCAGTCGGGACGGGAGGGATTTGAATGAGCAGTTCTTC
CDR3aa: CASSRDGRDLNEQFF

abundance: once
j_gene: TRBJ2-2
v_gene: TRBV5-8
d_gene: NA
CDR3nt: TGTGCCAGCAGCCACTCCTTAACTAGTTTGGACACCGGGGAGCTGTTTTTT
CDR3aa: CASSHSLTSLDTGELFF

abundance: NA
j_gene: TRBJ2-1
v_gene: TRBV24-1
d_gene: TRBD2
CDR3nt: TGTGCCACCAGTGACTCGGGACTAGCGGGAGTAGATAATGAGCAGTTCTTC
CDR3aa: CATSDSGLAGVDNEQFF

abundance: many
j_gene: TRBJ1-5
v_gene: TRBV7-9
d_gene: NA
CDR3nt: TGTGCCAGCAGCCGCGCCCCGGATCAGCCCCAGCATTTT
CDR3aa: CASSRAPDQPQHF

abundance: NA
j_gene: TRBJ2-7
v_gene: TRBV27
d_gene: TRBD2
CDR3nt: TGTGCCAGCAGTCCATATCTTGGAGCGGGAGGGCCTTACGAGCAGTACTTC
CDR3aa: CASSPYLGAGGPYEQYF

abundance: NA
j_gene: TRBJ1-2
v_gene: TRBV11-3
d_gene: NA
CDR3nt: TGTGCCAGCAGCTCAGTGGGATTAGGGGATGTCTACACCTTC
CDR3aa: CASSSVGLGDVYTF

abundance: NA
j_gene: TRBJ2-3
v_gene: TRBV3-1/TRBV3-2
d_gene: NA
CDR3nt: TGTGCCAGCAGCCAAGTCAGGACTCCCCCCGATACGCAGTATTTT
CDR3aa: CASSQVRTPPDTQYF

abundance: NA
j_gene: TRBJ2-3
v_gene: TRBV13
d_gene: TRBD2
CDR3nt: TGTGCCAGCAGCCCACTAGCGGGAGTTGCAGATACGCAGTATTTT
CDR3aa: CASSPLAGVADTQYF

abundance: NA
j_gene: TRBJ1-1
v_gene: TRBV19
d_gene: TRBD1
CDR3nt: TGTGCCAGTAGTTGGACAGGGGCCCTGAACACTGAAGCTTTCTTT
CDR3aa: CASSWTGALNTEAFF

abundance: NA
j_gene: TRBJ2-3
v_gene: TRBV29-1
d_gene: NA
CDR3nt: TGCAGCGTTGAACCAGCAGGCGACTATTTGGATACGCAGTATTTT
CDR3aa: CSVEPAGDYLDTQYF

abundance: NA
j_gene: TRBJ2-1
v_gene: TRBV7-9
d_gene: TRBD2
CDR3nt: TGTGCCAGCAGCTCCACCGGACTAGCGGAAAACAATGAGCAGTTCTTC
CDR3aa: CASSSTGLAENNEQFF

abundance: NA
j_gene: TRBJ1-5
v_gene: TRBV16
d_gene: NA
CDR3nt: TGTGCCAGCAGCCAATCAAGTCAGGGGACTCAGCCCCAGCATTTT
CDR3aa: CASSQSSQGTQPQHF

abundance: NA
j_gene: TRBJ2-5
v_gene: TRBV24-1
d_gene: NA
CDR3nt: TGTGCCACCAGTGACTCTACAGGGACCCAAGAGACCCAGTACTTC
CDR3aa: CATSDSTGTQETQYF

abundance: NA
j_gene: TRBJ2-5
v_gene: TRBV9
d_gene: TRBD1
CDR3nt: TGTGCCAGCAGCGGGACAGGCCAAGAGACCCAGTACTTC
CDR3aa: CASSGTGQETQYF

abundance: NA
j_gene: TRBJ2-2
v_gene: TRBV7-2
d_gene: TRBD2
CDR3nt: TGTGCCAGCAGCTTAACGACTAGCGGGAGAAGGGTTGGCACCGGGGAGCTGTTTTTT
CDR3aa: CASSLTTSGRRVGTGELFF

abundance: NA
j_gene: TRBJ1-1
v_gene: TRBV5-1
d_gene: NA
CDR3nt: TGCGCCAGCAGCTTGGGGGGCCCGCCGAACACTGAAGCTTTCTTT
CDR3aa: CASSLGGPPNTEAFF

abundance: few
j_gene: TRBJ2-1
v_gene: TRBV11-3
d_gene: TRBD2
CDR3nt: TGTGCCAGCAGCCTAATAGCGGGAGAGCAGTTCTTC
CDR3aa: CASSLIAGEQFF

abundance: NA
j_gene: TRBJ1-5
v_gene: TRBV19
d_gene: TRBD1
CDR3nt: TGTGCCAGCCGCGACAGGGAACAGCCCCAGCATTTT
CDR3aa: CASRDREQPQHF

abundance: NA
j_gene: TRBJ1-6
v_gene: TRBV5-1
d_gene: NA
CDR3nt: TGCGCCAGCAGCCGTTCACCGCCCGGTTCACCCCTCCACTTT
CDR3aa: CASSRSPPGSPLHF

abundance: once
j_gene: TRBJ2-1
v_gene: TRBV7-6
d_gene: TRBD2
CDR3nt: TGTGCCAGCAGCTTAGGGGTAGGACTAGCGGCGTACAATGAGCAGTTCTTC
CDR3aa: CASSLGVGLAAYNEQFF